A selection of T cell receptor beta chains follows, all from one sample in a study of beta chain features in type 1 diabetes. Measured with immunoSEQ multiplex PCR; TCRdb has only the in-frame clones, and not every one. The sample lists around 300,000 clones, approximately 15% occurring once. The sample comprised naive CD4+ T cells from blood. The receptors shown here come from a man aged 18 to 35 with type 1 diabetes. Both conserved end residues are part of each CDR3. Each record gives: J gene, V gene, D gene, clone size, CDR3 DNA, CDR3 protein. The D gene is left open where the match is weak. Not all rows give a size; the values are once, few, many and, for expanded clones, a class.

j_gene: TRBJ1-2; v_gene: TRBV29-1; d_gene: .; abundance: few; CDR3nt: TGCAGCGTTGAAGAGGCTTCCTCGGGAGGAGGCTACACCTTC; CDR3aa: CSVEEASSGGGYTF
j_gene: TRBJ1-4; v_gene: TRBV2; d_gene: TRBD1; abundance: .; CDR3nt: TGTGCCAGCAGTGGACCGGGACAGGGGCGTCGGGAACTGTTTTTT; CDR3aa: CASSGPGQGRRELFF
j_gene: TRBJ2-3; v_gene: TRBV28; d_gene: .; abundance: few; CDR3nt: TGTGCCAGCAGTTTGGTCAGCGCAGATACGCAGTATTTT; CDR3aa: CASSLVSADTQYF
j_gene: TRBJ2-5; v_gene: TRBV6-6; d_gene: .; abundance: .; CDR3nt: TGTGCCAGCAGTAACCGGGGCCAAGAGACCCAGTACTTC; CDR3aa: CASSNRGQETQYF
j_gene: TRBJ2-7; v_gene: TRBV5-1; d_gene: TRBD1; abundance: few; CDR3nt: TGCGCCAGCAGCTTGGCAGGACAGGGCAACGAGCAGTACTTC; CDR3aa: CASSLAGQGNEQYF
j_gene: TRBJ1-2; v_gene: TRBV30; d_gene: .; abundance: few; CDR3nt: TGTGCCTGGAGCTTGAGGGATAACTATGGCTACACCTTC; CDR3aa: CAWSLRDNYGYTF
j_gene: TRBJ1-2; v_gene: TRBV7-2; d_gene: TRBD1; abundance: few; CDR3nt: TGTGCCAGCAGCTTGGAGGGACAGGCTTACTATGGCTACACCTTC; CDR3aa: CASSLEGQAYYGYTF
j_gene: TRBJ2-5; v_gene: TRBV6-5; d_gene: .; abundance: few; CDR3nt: TGTGCCAGCAGCCGAGGCGGAGTCCAGTACTTC; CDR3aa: CASSRGGVQYF
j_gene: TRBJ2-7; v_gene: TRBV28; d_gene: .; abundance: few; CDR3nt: TGTGCCACCAGACGGGGAGGGGGCTCCTACGAGCAGTACTTC; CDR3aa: CATRRGGGSYEQYF
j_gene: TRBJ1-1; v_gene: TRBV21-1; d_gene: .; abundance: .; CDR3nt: TGTGCCAGCAGGACAGAGAACCAAAACACTGAAGCTTTCTTT; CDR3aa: CASRTENQNTEAFF
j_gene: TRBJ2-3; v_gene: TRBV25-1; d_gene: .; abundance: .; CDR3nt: TGTGCCAGCAGAAACAGGGTCCCGGATACGCAGTATTTT; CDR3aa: CASRNRVPDTQYF
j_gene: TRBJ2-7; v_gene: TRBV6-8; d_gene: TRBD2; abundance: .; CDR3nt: TGTGCCAGCACCCGGACTAGCGGTCCCTACGAGCAGTACTTC; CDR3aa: CASTRTSGPYEQYF
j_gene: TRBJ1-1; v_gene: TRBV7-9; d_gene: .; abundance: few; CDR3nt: TGTGCCAGCAGCTGGGGGGGAGGGACTGAAGCTTTCTTT; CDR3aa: CASSWGGGTEAFF
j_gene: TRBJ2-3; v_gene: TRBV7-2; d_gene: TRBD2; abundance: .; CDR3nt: TGTGCCAGCAGCTTAGCGCTAGCGGGGGCCAAAGATACGCAGTATTTT; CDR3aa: CASSLALAGAKDTQYF
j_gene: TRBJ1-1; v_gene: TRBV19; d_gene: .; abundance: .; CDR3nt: TGTGCCAGTAGTATAGGGTGGGCGACGATGAACACTGAAGCTTTCTTT; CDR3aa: CASSIGWATMNTEAFF
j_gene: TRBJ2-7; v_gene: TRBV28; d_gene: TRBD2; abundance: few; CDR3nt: TGTGCCAGCAGAGTTAGCGGGAGGGCGCGCGAGCAGTACTTC; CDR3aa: CASRVSGRAREQYF